The present TCR beta chain was sequenced within a study of radiation and T cells in renal cell carcinoma. Study-wide results and caveats: Top 100 clonotypes averaged about 50% in irradiated versus roughly 43% in nephrectomy-only tumors. Dominant CDR3 motifs were more common in irradiated tumors than controls.

Measured with immunoSEQ multiplex PCR; TCRdb has only the in-frame clones, and not every one. Counted here are roughly 21,000 clones, nearly 55% occurring once; the ten biggest clones make up less than 25%. Noted treatment: treatment-naive control, cytoreductive nephrectomy. Treatment-naive patients without radiation supplied the control tumors at nephrectomy. This clone has more than one count but fewer than ten. What it binds is not known. The specimen was tumor tissue, collected from a patient whose treatment was nephrectomy without radiotherapy. This clonotype was obtained from a human donor with renal cell carcinoma.

This chain's CDR3 is CASSAAGGRGEQYF. CDR3 sequence (DNA): TGTGCCAGCAGTGCCGCGGGGGGCCGCGGCGAGCAGTACTTC. The chain joins TRBV27 to TRBJ2-7; the match to TRBD2 covers 8 bases. CDR3 length equals 14 residues. The trim removed 5 bases at V and 6 bases at J, leaving 9 bases unmatched. Germline loops: CDR1 MNHEY, CDR2 SMNVEV (reference sequence).